Each of the 25 T cell receptor beta chains below was sequenced from the same sample in a study of shared clonotypes between healthy human individuals. Method: immunoSEQ multiplex PCR; TCRdb's copy keeps in-frame clones and lacks some. Here the sample spans a few million clones, 95% being singletons. Sequencing was done on a sample of naive CD4+ T cells sorted from blood. Indicated subset: CD45RA+ positively selected. The origin of the receptors is a man aged 18 to 29 in good health.

V gene TRBV4-3 combines with J gene TRBJ1-2, with 9 positions matching TRBD1. CDR1 LGHNA and CDR2 YSLEER come from the germline V gene. Trimming removed 2 bases from V and 4 bases from J; junction bases left unmatched: 5. The CDR3 covers 15 residues. The CDR3 DNA reads as TGCGCCAGCAGCCAACACAGGGGGCCCAGCTATGGCTACACCTTC. Residues: CASSQHRGPSYGYTF.

This chain joins TRBV30 and TRBJ1-5; unclear D gene. Germline-derived CDR1 and CDR2 are GTSNPN and SVGIG (reference sequence). CDR3 length: 13 residues. The V end was cut by 1 base, the J end by 4 bases, with 8 bases between. CDR3 sequence reads: CAWSAQSNQPQHF. The CDR3 DNA sequence: TGTGCCTGGAGTGCTCAGAGTAATCAGCCCCAGCATTTT.

This chain links TRBV6-6 with TRBJ2-7; no firm D call. The CDR3 totals 16 residues. Germline V CDR1 and CDR2: MNHNY, SVGAGI (reference sequence). V lost 1 base and J 4 bases, leaving 17 bases between the germline ends. CDR3 coding DNA: TGTGCCAGCAGTTACTGGAGTAAAGAAGACCTTTACGAGCAGTACTTC. Protein sequence: CASSYWSKEDLYEQYF.

The genes are TRBV7-9 and TRBJ1-4; 7 bases agree with TRBD1. Germline V lookup: CDR1 SEHNR, CDR2 FQNEAQ (reference sequence). V shed 5 bases and J 8 bases; nucleotides not matched to a gene: 11. The CDR3 consists of 15 residues. CDR3 DNA sequence: TGTGCCAGCAGCATAACGACAGGGACGGGCGAAAAACTGTTTTTT. This codes for CASSITTGTGEKLFF.

CDR3 bases: TGTGCCAGCTCCCCCACAGGGCCAGAGACCCAGTACTTC. This encodes CASSPTGPETQYF. This chain uses TRBV18 with TRBJ2-5, with TRBD1 as a possible D gene (6 bases). The CDR3 has 13 residues. The V and J ends lost 6 bases and 4 bases respectively, with 12 bases between them. Looked up from germline, CDR1 is KGHSH and CDR2 is LQKENI.

The chain is built from TRBV5-1 and TRBJ2-3, with 10 bases aligning to TRBD2. Trimming cost V 0 bases and J 4 bases; bases outside gene matches: 5. CDR1 and CDR2 (germline): SGHRS, YFSETQ. This CDR3 spans 16 amino acids. CDR3 sequence (DNA): TGCGCCAGCAGCTTGGGGCCTAGCGGGAGTCCAGATACGCAGTATTTT. It is translated as CASSLGPSGSPDTQYF.

The chain is built from TRBV28 and TRBJ1-6, with 8 bases aligning to TRBD1. V was clipped by 11 bases and J by 6 bases; unmatched bases: 12. Germline V gene sequence: CDR1 MDHEN, CDR2 SYDVKM. CDR3 length: 15 amino acids. The CDR3 sequence: CASKFRDRFNSPLHF. The DNA of the CDR3 is TGTGCCTCCAAGTTCCGGGACAGGTTTAATTCACCCCTCCACTTT.

The chain employs TRBV5-8 and TRBJ2-2; D remains ambiguous. V gave up 9 bases and J gave up 2 bases, with 11 bases separating them. CDR1 and CDR2 (germline): SGHTS, YDEGEE. CDR3 length: 13 residues. As DNA, the CDR3 is TGTGCCACAGAAGGCCTAAACACCGGGGAGCTGTTTTTT. It encodes CATEGLNTGELFF.

V is TRBV27 and J is TRBJ1-3, with D tentatively TRBD1 (5 bases). Germline V lookup: CDR1 MNHEY, CDR2 SMNVEV (reference sequence). This CDR3 has 16 amino acids. Trimming shortened V by 6 bases and J by 0 bases, and 15 bases separated the two germline ends. CDR3 loop: CASRPRTTDSGNTIYF. The CDR3 DNA reads TGTGCCAGCAGGCCACGGACGACAGACTCTGGAAACACCATATATTTT.

The genes are TRBV2 and TRBJ1-5; D possibly corresponds to TRBD1 (5 bases). Germline-derived CDR1 and CDR2 are SNHLY and FYNNEI. The length of the CDR3 is 15 residues. V shed 5 bases and J shed 1 base, with 12 bases lying between them. The CDR3 DNA sequence: TGTGCCAGCAGTCTGTGGGGGGACAGCAATCAGCCCCAGCATTTT. Protein product: CASSLWGDSNQPQHF.

About this clone: Other DNA sequences in the sample encode the same CDR3. The V and J genes are TRBV19 and TRBJ1-5, with D maybe TRBD1 (6 bases). This CDR3 comprises 14 residues. The V end lost 3 bases, the J end lost 4 bases, and 10 bases lay between the germline ends. Germline V gives CDR1 LNHDA, CDR2 SQIVND (reference sequence). The CDR3 DNA reads TGTGCCAGTAGTATTACAGGGCCAAATCAGCCCCAGCATTTT. The encoded protein is CASSITGPNQPQHF.

The chain employs TRBV6-5 and TRBJ1-3; tentatively, D is TRBD1 (5 bases). Trimming took 8 bases from V and 8 from J, leaving 16 bases between them. Germline V gene sequence: CDR1 MNHEY, CDR2 SVGAGI. CDR3 length equals 13 residues. This CDR3 is CASRLGREDTIYF. DNA of the CDR3: TGTGCCAGCCGGCTAGGCAGGGAGGACACCATATATTTT.

A single count supports this clone. At one boundary the junction diverges from the germline segment, which might be a read error. This sequence joins TRBV28 and TRBJ1-5, with D maybe TRBD1 (5 bases). This CDR3 has 13 amino acids. Germline loops: CDR1 MDHEN, CDR2 SYDVKM. The DNA of the CDR3 is TGTGCCAGCGGTAAGGCAGGGAATCAGCCCCAACATTTT. The encoded protein is CASGKAGNQPQHF.

The rearrangement links TRBV5-4 to TRBJ1-6; 9 bases align to TRBD1. Germline V gene sequence: CDR1 SGHNT, CDR2 YYREEE (reference sequence). The CDR3 has 17 residues. V lost 5 bases, J lost 5 bases, and 11 bases stayed unmatched. The CDR3 DNA reads as TGTGCCAGCAGACGCGCCACAGGGGGCACCGATAATTCACCCCTCCACTTT. Translating it yields CASRRATGGTDNSPLHF.

V and J are TRBV18 and TRBJ1-1; D remains unclear. V dropped 6 bases and J dropped 6 bases, with 14 bases sitting between them. In germline, CDR1 is KGHSH, CDR2 LQKENI. The CDR3 loop spans 13 amino acids. CDR3 amino acids: CASSPTGSAEAFF. As DNA, the CDR3 is TGTGCCAGCTCTCCCACTGGGAGCGCTGAAGCTTTCTTT.

The chain employs TRBV28 and TRBJ2-7, with 8 bases aligning to TRBD1. The V and J ends lost 4 bases and 0 bases, in that order; junction bases with no gene match: 5. Germline V CDR1 and CDR2: MDHEN, SYDVKM. The length of the CDR3 is 15 residues. CDR3 nucleotides: TGTGCCAGCAGTTCCCGGGACAGGCCCTCCTACGAGCAGTACTTC. It specifies CASSSRDRPSYEQYF.

This rearrangement joins TRBV27 to TRBJ1-5; 8 nucleotides line up with TRBD1. Germline CDR1 and CDR2: MNHEY and SMNVEV (reference sequence). The junction had 14 bases not matched to a gene; V was cut back by 8 bases and J by 2 bases. The CDR3 extends over 17 amino acids. In DNA, the CDR3 is TGTGCCAGCCGAAAACGAGCTACGGGACAGGGCAATCAGCCCCAGCATTTT. Translation gives CASRKRATGQGNQPQHF.

V usage is TRBV4-1 and J usage is TRBJ2-2; TRBD2 agrees at 11 bases. The CDR3 has 16 residues. The germline CDR1 and CDR2 sequences are MGHRA and YSYEKL. V gave up 6 bases and J gave up 5 bases; unmatched junction bases: 8. CDR3 nucleotide sequence: TGCGCCAGCAGAGGGATAGCGGGAGGGCGGACCGGGGAGCTGTTTTTT. Its translation is CASRGIAGGRTGELFF.

The V call is TRBV6-6, the J call TRBJ1-1; maybe TRBD1 (5 bases). V was pared by 5 bases and J by 3 bases, with 13 bases between. The CDR3 runs to 14 residues. The germline V gene has CDR1 MNHNY and CDR2 SVGAGI (reference sequence). As DNA, the CDR3 is TGTGCCAGCAGTAGGACCCCGGGGGACACTGAAGCTTTCTTT. It specifies CASSRTPGDTEAFF.

On this clone: This sample also contains other DNA sequences that code for the same CDR3. The rearrangement uses TRBV10-1 and TRBJ1-6; no firm D call. CDR1 is WNHNN and CDR2 is SYGVQD in the germline V gene (reference sequence). The CDR3 spans 14 residues. Trimming left V 3 bases short and J 6 bases short, with 9 bases between. The CDR3 here is CASSEGQVNSPLHF. The CDR3 nucleotides read TGCGCCAGCAGTGAAGGGCAGGTTAATTCACCCCTCCACTTT.

The chain couples TRBV18 to TRBJ2-7, with unresolved D. Germline V gives CDR1 KGHSH, CDR2 LQKENI. V lost 3 bases and J 4 bases, leaving 10 bases between the germline ends. This CDR3 contains 13 residues. CDR3: CASSPLLEYEQYF. The CDR3 DNA follows: TGTGCCAGCTCACCCCTCCTAGAGTACGAGCAGTACTTC.

This clone was counted once. V and J are TRBV6-5 and TRBJ2-2; 8 bases align to TRBD2. V trimming: 4 bases; J trimming: 7 bases; junction bases outside the gene matches: 8. The CDR3 is made up of 15 amino acids. Germline loops: CDR1 MNHEY, CDR2 SVGAGI. The CDR3 loop reads CASSLPGLGSGELFF. The CDR3 DNA reads as TGTGCCAGCAGTTTACCGGGACTAGGAAGCGGGGAGCTGTTTTTT.

The genes are TRBV10-2 and TRBJ2-7; D gene ambiguous. Trimming took 8 bases from V and 7 from J, leaving 9 bases between them. This CDR3 is 10 amino acids long. CDR1 and CDR2 (germline): WSHSY, SAAADI. The CDR3 is CASGMGEQYF. The DNA of the CDR3 is TGCGCCAGCGGGATGGGGGAGCAGTACTTC.

This sequence joins TRBV10-3 and TRBJ1-2; unclear D gene. The V end was cut by 7 bases, the J end by 4 bases, with 16 bases between. The CDR3 has 14 amino acids. Per the germline V gene, CDR1 is ENHRY and CDR2 is SYGVKD. CDR3 loop: CAINLAGKRYGYTF. The CDR3 DNA is TGTGCCATCAACCTCGCCGGGAAACGCTATGGCTACACCTTC.

The chain employs TRBV11-2 and TRBJ2-1; TRBD2 aligns across 15 bases. Germline CDR1 SGHAT, CDR2 FQNNGV. The CDR3 has 15 residues. The ends lost 5 bases at V and 9 bases at J; junction bases unmatched: 5. CDR3 residues: CASSGTSGGIGEQFF. The CDR3 bases are TGTGCCAGCAGCGGGACTAGCGGGGGGATAGGTGAGCAGTTCTTC.